These 8 T cell receptor beta chains were sequenced from one sample in a study of CD4 T cells in relation to SARS-CoV-2 and coronaviruses (dated by TCRdb to the early 2020s). Libraries were made using the immunoSEQ multiplex PCR assay. Sourced from immuneACCESS, this table was stored by TCRdb with only in-frame sequences that have V and J called. A share of the clones is absent; for the studies checked, an unresolved V gene accounts for under half, and the remainder has no known explanation. This sample is represented by around 22,000 clones; around four fifths of them were singletons. The ten top clones hold 16% of the sample. CD4+ T cells from unexposed donors were collected before the COVID-19 pandemic (2011-2018). After around ten days of culture, CD4+ T cells were isolated with the EasySep CD4+ T cell isolation kit. No antigen has been assigned to these receptors. Sequenced: CD4+ T cells from PBMCs, cultured in vitro. The receptors come from a human donor in good health.

The V and J genes are TRBV28 and TRBJ2-2, with D tentatively TRBD1 (6 bases). Germline CDR1 reads MDHEN; CDR2 reads SYDVKM. The CDR3 spans 14 residues. Trimming shortened V by 2 bases and J by 5 bases, and 9 bases separated the two germline ends. Here the CDR3 reads CASSLHRVTGELFF. CDR3 sequence (DNA): TGTGCCAGCAGTTTACACAGGGTAACCGGGGAGCTGTTTTTT.

V gene TRBV6-5 combines with J gene TRBJ1-1, with D tentatively TRBD1 (5 bases). This CDR3 is built from 15 residues. V was pared by 8 bases and J by 1 base, with 17 bases between. CDR1 and CDR2 from the germline V gene are MNHEY and SVGAGI. The CDR3 nucleotides read TGTGCCAGCTCCCTCCCTGGGGCCCGGAACACTGAAGCTTTCTTT. Translation gives CASSLPGARNTEAFF.

The rearrangement uses TRBV15 and TRBJ2-2; D unresolved. This CDR3 contains 15 residues. Trimming pared 1 base from V and 6 bases from J, leaving 12 bases between. Germline V gene lookup returns CDR1 LNHNV and CDR2 YYDKDF (reference sequence). The CDR3 loop is CATSRGSSGPGELFF. In DNA, the CDR3 is TGTGCCACCAGCAGAGGGTCCTCCGGGCCCGGGGAGCTGTTTTTT.

CDR3 nucleotides: TGTGCCTGGGGGTCCGGCTCCTACGAGCAGTACTTC. It translates to CAWGSGSYEQYF. V and J are TRBV30 and TRBJ2-7; D is unresolved. Trimming shortened V by 5 bases and J by 0 bases, and 8 bases separated the two germline ends. The CDR3 runs 12 residues. Germline values: CDR1 GTSNPN, CDR2 SVGIG (reference sequence).

This clone appeared once. This rearrangement joins TRBV9 to TRBJ2-1; 7 bases are a match to TRBD2. Trimming removed 0 bases from V and 4 bases from J; junction bases left unmatched: 4. Per germline, CDR1 SGDLS and CDR2 YYNGEE. This CDR3 has 15 amino acids. The CDR3 DNA is TGTGCCAGCAGCGTAGAGTCGCGGGGGTACAATGAGCAGTTCTTC. Translation: CASSVESRGYNEQFF.

This chain connects TRBV6-1 to TRBJ2-7; 10 nucleotides line up with TRBD2. V lost 5 bases to trimming and J lost 0 bases; unmatched junction nucleotides: 4. CDR1 is MNHNS and CDR2 is SASEGT in the germline V gene. CDR3 size: 15 residues. CDR3 protein: CASSTGLASSYEQYF. The CDR3 DNA follows: TGTGCCAGCAGTACGGGACTAGCGAGCTCCTACGAGCAGTACTTC.

This chain links TRBV7-9 with TRBJ2-5; 7 positions match TRBD2. Germline V lookup: CDR1 SEHNR, CDR2 FQNEAQ (reference sequence). Germline trimming cut 5 bases from V and 5 bases from J; bases unmatched to any gene: 20. The CDR3 sequence is 18 residues long. The CDR3 DNA follows: TGTGCCAGCAGCCACCGGACTGTCTTCGGACTAGATAGCGAGACCCAGTACTTC. Translation: CASSHRTVFGLDSETQYF. Using reference TRBV7-9 and TRBJ2-5 for the parts outside the CDR3, the full variable domain is DTGVSQNPRHKITKRGQNVTFRCDPISEHNRLYWYRQTLGQGPEFLTYFQNEAQLEKSRLLSDRFSAERPKGSFSTLEIQRTEQGDSAMYLCASSHRTVFGLDSETQYFGPGTRLLVL.

This clone appeared a single time. The chain uses TRBV3-1 (or the pseudogene TRBV3-2) and TRBJ1-1; D is undetermined. The CDR3 spans 14 residues. Trimming shortened V by 0 bases and J by 2 bases, and 7 bases separated the two germline ends. Germline-derived CDR1 and CDR2 are LGHDT and YNNKEL (reference sequence). In DNA form, the CDR3 reads TGTGCCAGCAGCCAAGATTCGTCAAACACTGAAGCTTTCTTT. It encodes CASSQDSSNTEAFF.